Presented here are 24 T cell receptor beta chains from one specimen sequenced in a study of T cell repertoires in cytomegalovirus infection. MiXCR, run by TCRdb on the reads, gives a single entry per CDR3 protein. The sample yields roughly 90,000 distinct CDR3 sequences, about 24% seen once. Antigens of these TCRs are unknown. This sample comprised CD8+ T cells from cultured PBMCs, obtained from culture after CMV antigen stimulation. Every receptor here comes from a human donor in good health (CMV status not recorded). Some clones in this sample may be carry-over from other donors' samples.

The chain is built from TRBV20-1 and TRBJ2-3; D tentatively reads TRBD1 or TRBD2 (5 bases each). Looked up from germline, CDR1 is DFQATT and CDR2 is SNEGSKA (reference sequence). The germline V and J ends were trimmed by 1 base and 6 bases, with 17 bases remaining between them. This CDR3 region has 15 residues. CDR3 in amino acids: CSARGWDHESDTQYF. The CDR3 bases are TGCAGTGCTAGAGGATGGGACCACGAATCGGATACGCAGTATTTT.

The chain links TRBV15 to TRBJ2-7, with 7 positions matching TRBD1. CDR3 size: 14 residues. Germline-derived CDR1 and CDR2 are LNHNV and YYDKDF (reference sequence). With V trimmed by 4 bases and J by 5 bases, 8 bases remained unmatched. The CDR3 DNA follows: TGTGCCACCAGCACGGACAGGACGAACCACGAGCAGTACTTC. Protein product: CATSTDRTNHEQYF.

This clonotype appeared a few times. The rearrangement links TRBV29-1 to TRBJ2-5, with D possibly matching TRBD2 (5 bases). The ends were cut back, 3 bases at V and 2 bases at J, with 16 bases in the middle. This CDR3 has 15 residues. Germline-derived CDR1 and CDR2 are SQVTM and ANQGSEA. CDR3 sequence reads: CSVDHRGNIQETQYF. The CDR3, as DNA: TGCAGCGTTGACCACCGAGGGAACATTCAAGAGACCCAGTACTTC.

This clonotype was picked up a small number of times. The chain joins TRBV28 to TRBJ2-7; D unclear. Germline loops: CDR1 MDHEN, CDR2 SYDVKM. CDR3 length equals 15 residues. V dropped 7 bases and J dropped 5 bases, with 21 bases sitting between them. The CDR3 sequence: CASNPWQAATHEQYF. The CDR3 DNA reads TGTGCCAGCAACCCCTGGCAGGCCGCTACCCACGAGCAGTACTTC. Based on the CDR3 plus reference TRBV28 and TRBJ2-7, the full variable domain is DVKVTQSSRYLVKRTGEKVFLECVQDMDHENMFWYRQDPGLGLRLIYFSYDVKMKEKGDIPEGYSVSREKKERFSLILESASTNQTSMYLCASNPWQAATHEQYFGPGTRLTVT.

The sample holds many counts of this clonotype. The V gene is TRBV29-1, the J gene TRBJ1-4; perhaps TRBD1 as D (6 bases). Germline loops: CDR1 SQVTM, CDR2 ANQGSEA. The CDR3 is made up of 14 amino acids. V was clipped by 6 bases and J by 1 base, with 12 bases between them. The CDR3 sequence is CSVGADQTNEKLFF. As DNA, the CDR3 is TGCAGCGTGGGGGCGGACCAAACTAATGAAAAACTGTTTTTT.

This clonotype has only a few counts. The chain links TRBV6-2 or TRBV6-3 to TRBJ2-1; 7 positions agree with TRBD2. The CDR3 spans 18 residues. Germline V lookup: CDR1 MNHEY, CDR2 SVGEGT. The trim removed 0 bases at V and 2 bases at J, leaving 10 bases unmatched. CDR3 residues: CASSYSPWRGGAYNEQFF. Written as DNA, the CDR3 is TGTGCCAGCAGTTACTCCCCATGGCGGGGAGGGGCCTACAATGAGCAGTTCTTC.

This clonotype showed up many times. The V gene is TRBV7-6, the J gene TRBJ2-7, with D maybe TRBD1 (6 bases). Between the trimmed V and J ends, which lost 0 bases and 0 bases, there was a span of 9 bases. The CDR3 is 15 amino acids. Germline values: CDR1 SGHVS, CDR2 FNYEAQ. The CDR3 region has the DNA TGTGCCAGCAGCTTAGCGGAGGACAGCTCCTACGAGCAGTACTTC. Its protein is CASSLAEDSSYEQYF. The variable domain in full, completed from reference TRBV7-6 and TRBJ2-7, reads GAGVSQSPRYKVTKRGQDVALRCDPISGHVSLYWYRQALGQGPEFLTYFNYEAQQDKSGLPNDRFSAERPEGSISTLTIQRTEQRDSAMYRCASSLAEDSSYEQYFGPGTRLTVT.

In DNA form, the CDR3 reads TGCAGTGGTTTGGAGGTTGCCTACAATGAGCAGTTCTTC. Amino acid sequence: CSGLEVAYNEQFF. The chain joins TRBV20-1 to TRBJ2-1; possibly TRBD2 for D (5 bases). The CDR3 covers 13 residues. The V gene's germline CDR1 is DFQATT and CDR2 SNEGSKA (reference sequence). The V end was cut by 7 bases, the J end by 2 bases, with 12 bases between.

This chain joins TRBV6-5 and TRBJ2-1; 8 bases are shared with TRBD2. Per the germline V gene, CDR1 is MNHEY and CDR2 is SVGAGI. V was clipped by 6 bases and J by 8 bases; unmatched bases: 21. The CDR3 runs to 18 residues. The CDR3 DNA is TGTGCCAGCAGCCCCGGGAGGGGTGCGGGAGCGCCTGGGGATGAGCAGTTCTTC. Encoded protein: CASSPGRGAGAPGDEQFF.

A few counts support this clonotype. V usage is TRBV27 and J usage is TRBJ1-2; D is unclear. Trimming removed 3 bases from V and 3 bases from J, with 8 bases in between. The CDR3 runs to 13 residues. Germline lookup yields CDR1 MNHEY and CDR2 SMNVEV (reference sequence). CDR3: CASSFLGYYGYTF. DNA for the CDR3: TGTGCCAGCAGTTTCCTGGGGTACTATGGCTACACCTTC.

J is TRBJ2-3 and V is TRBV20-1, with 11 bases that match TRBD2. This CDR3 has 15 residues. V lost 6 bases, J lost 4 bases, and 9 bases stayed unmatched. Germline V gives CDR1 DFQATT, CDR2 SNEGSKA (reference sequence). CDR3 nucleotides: TGCAGTGCCACTATACTAGCGGGGGATCCAGATACGCAGTATTTT. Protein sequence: CSATILAGDPDTQYF.

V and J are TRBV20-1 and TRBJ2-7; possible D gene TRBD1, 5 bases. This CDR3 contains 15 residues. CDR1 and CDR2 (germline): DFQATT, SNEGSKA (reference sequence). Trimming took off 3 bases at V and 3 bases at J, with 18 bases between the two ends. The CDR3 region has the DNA TGCAGTGCTAGTCTGCCGGACAACGGGTACTACGAGCAGTACTTC. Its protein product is CSASLPDNGYYEQYF.

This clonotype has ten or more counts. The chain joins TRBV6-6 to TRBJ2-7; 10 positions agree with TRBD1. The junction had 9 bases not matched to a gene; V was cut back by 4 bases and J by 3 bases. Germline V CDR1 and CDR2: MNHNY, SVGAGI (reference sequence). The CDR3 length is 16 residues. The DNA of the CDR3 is TGTGCCAGCAGTTCCCCCAGGACAGGGGGAATCTACGAGCAGTACTTC. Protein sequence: CASSSPRTGGIYEQYF.

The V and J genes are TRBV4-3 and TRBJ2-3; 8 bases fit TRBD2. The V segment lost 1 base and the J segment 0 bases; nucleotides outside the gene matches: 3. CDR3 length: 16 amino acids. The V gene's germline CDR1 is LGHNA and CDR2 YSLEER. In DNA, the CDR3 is TGCGCCAGCAGCCAAGGCAAGCGGGAGAGCACAGATACGCAGTATTTT. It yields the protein CASSQGKRESTDTQYF.

In DNA form, the CDR3 reads TGTGCCAGCAGCCGTCAGGGTGCCCCAAACACTGAAGCTTTCTTT. Translating it yields CASSRQGAPNTEAFF. The chain has TRBV9 and TRBJ1-1, with D maybe TRBD1 (5 bases). This CDR3 has 15 residues. The germline gives CDR1 SGDLS, CDR2 YYNGEE. Trimming stripped 4 bases from V and 2 bases from J, with 15 bases between.

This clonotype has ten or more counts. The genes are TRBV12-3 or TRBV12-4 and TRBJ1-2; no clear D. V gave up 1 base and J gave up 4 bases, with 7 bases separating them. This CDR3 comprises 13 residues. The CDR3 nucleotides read TGTGCCAGCAGTTTAGGGGGATCCTATGGCTACACCTTC. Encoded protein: CASSLGGSYGYTF.

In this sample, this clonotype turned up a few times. The CDR3 loop reads CASRLGQGSGYTF. The CDR3 DNA follows: TGTGCCAGCAGGTTAGGACAGGGAAGCGGCTACACCTTC. This sequence joins TRBV25-1 and TRBJ1-2; TRBD1 agrees at 8 bases. The V gene's germline CDR1 is MGHDK and CDR2 SYGVNS. The CDR3 is 13 residues long. The V and J ends lost 6 bases and 8 bases, in that order; junction bases with no gene match: 8.

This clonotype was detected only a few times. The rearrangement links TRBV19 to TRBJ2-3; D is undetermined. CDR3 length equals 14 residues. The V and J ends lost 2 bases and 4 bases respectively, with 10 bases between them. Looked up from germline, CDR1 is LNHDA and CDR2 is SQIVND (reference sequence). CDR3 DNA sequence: TGTGCCAGTAGTATAACTCCTCTTTCAGATACGCAGTATTTT. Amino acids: CASSITPLSDTQYF.

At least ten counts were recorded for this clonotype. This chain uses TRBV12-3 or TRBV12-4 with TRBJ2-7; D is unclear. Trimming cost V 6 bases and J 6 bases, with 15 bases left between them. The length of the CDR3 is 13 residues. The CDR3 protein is CASSNGPAGEQYF. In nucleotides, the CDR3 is TGTGCCAGCAGCAACGGACCCGCCGGCGAGCAGTACTTC.

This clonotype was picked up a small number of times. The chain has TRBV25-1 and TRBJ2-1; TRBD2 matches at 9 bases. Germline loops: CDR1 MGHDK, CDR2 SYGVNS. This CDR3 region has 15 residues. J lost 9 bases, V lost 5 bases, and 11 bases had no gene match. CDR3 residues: CASSPPGLAFGEQFF. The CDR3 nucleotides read TGTGCCAGCAGTCCGCCGGGACTAGCTTTTGGTGAGCAGTTCTTC.

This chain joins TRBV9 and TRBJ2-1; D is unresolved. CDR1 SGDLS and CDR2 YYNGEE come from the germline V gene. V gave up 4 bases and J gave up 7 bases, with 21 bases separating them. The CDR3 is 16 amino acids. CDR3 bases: TGTGCCAGCAGCACGAAATTGGGTCCCCCCCGAAATGAGCAGTTCTTC. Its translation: CASSTKLGPPRNEQFF.

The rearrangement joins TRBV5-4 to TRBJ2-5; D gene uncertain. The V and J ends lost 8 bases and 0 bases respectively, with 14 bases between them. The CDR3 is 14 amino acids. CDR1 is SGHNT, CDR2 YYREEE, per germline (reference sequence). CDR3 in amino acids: CASSDSSYQETQYF. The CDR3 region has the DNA TGTGCCAGTTCCGACTCTTCGTACCAAGAGACCCAGTACTTC.

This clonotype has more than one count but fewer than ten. The CDR3 bases are TGTGCCAGCAGCTTAACTCTAGCGGGGGGGGAGGATGAGCAGTTCTTC. Translated: CASSLTLAGGEDEQFF. The chain joins TRBV7-7 to TRBJ2-1; 12 nucleotides align to TRBD2. This CDR3 comprises 16 residues. Trimming took 2 bases from V and 8 from J; bases not matched to a gene: 7. Germline-derived CDR1 and CDR2 are SSHAT and FNYEAQ (reference sequence). Looking up the rest from reference TRBV7-7 and TRBJ2-1 gives the full variable domain: GAGVSQSPRYKVTKRGQDVTLRCDPISSHATLYWYQQALGQGPEFLTYFNYEAQPDKSGLPSDRFSAERPEGSISTLTIQRTEQRDSAMYRCASSLTLAGGEDEQFFGPGTRLTVL.

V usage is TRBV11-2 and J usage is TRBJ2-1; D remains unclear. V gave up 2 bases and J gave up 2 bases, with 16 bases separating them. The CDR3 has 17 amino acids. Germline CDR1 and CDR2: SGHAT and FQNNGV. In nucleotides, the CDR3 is TGTGCCAGCAGCTTAAATGGACGCAGGAGCGCCTACAATGAGCAGTTCTTC. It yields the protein CASSLNGRRSAYNEQFF.